Listed below are T cell receptor beta chains from one sample, sequenced in a study of T-cell reconstitution after alpha-beta-depleted transplantation in children. Each CDR3 protein gets one entry after TCRdb re-called the PCR reads with MiXCR. The table shows just over 950,000 distinct CDR3 sequences, with about 30% occurring only once. The sample consisted of PBMCs, mostly from graft donor cells, taken 360 days after TCRalphabeta/CD19-depleted stem cell transplant. The receptor source for this set is a boy in the first two years of life who had a stem cell transplant for SCID, so the T cells may come from the graft donor. Both conserved end residues are part of each CDR3. D genes are given only for firm matches. Part of the rows lack a size; the others show once, few, many or a class for expanded clones.

clone_size | j_call | cdr3_length | v_call | d_call | cdr3_aa | cdr3_nt
few | TRBJ1-2 | 14 | TRBV6-5 | TRBD1 | CASSYLDRVNGYTF | TGTGCCAGCAGTTACCTCGACAGGGTGAATGGCTACACCTTC
. | TRBJ2-3 | 15 | TRBV4-1 | . | CASSQVMTSTDTQYF | TGCGCCAGCAGCCAAGTTATGACCAGCACAGATACGCAGTATTTT
few | TRBJ2-5 | 15 | TRBV24-1 | . | CATSDPTLRQETQYF | TGTGCCACCAGTGACCCGACACTCCGCCAAGAGACCCAGTACTTC
. | TRBJ2-5 | 15 | TRBV7-9 | . | CASSSGWGAQETQYF | TGTGCCAGCAGCTCGGGCTGGGGGGCCCAAGAGACCCAGTACTTC
many | TRBJ2-7 | 12 | TRBV2 | . | CASSGTGYEQYF | TGTGCCAGCAGTGGTACGGGCTACGAGCAGTACTTC
few | TRBJ2-7 | 14 | TRBV13 | . | CASSPRDSPNEQYF | TGTGCCAGCAGCCCACGGGACTCCCCTAACGAGCAGTACTTC
many | TRBJ1-1 | 13 | TRBV12-3/TRBV12-4 | TRBD1 | CASTKQGGTEAFF | TGTGCCAGCACCAAACAGGGGGGCACTGAAGCTTTCTTT
few | TRBJ2-7 | 15 | TRBV25-1 | TRBD1 | CASSGTDREIYEQYF | TGTGCCAGCAGTGGGACGGACAGGGAAATTTACGAGCAGTACTTC
few | TRBJ2-2 | 14 | TRBV12-3/TRBV12-4 | . | CASSWGGNTGELFF | TGTGCCAGCAGTTGGGGCGGCAACACCGGGGAGCTGTTTTTT
many | TRBJ2-5 | 14 | TRBV12-3/TRBV12-4 | . | CASSFEVGGETQYF | TGTGCCAGCAGTTTCGAGGTGGGCGGCGAGACCCAGTACTTC
few | TRBJ2-5 | 14 | TRBV5-1 | TRBD2 | CASSFLAEGETQYF | TGCGCCAGCAGCTTCCTAGCGGAAGGAGAGACCCAGTACTTC
few | TRBJ2-7 | 13 | TRBV27 | . | CASSLNVLGEQYF | TGTGCCAGCAGTTTAAACGTCCTCGGCGAGCAGTACTTC
few | TRBJ2-3 | 16 | TRBV5-5 | TRBD1 | CASSSPTGLPTDTQYF | TGTGCCAGCAGCTCCCCGACAGGGCTTCCCACAGATACGCAGTATTTT
many | TRBJ2-7 | 13 | TRBV20-1 | . | CSARVGRSYEQYF | TGCAGTGCTAGAGTAGGACGGTCCTACGAGCAGTACTTC
. | TRBJ1-2 | 11 | TRBV28 | . | CASAGVYGYTF | TGTGCCAGCGCAGGGGTTTATGGCTACACCTTC
. | TRBJ2-7 | 12 | TRBV10-3 | . | CASAFGGNEQYF | TGTGCCAGCGCCTTTGGCGGAAACGAGCAGTACTTC
. | TRBJ2-3 | 17 | TRBV12-3/TRBV12-4 | TRBD2 | CASSPLTLAGVSDTQYF | TGTGCCAGCAGCCCCCTGACCCTAGCGGGGGTTTCAGATACGCAGTATTTT
few | TRBJ2-1 | 17 | TRBV7-9 | . | CASSLEPAGLEYNEQFF | TGTGCCAGCAGCTTAGAACCGGCAGGGTTGGAATACAATGAGCAGTTCTTC
. | TRBJ1-3 | 15 | TRBV29-1 | TRBD1 | CSVKQGQSSGNTIYF | TGCAGCGTCAAACAGGGGCAAAGCTCTGGAAACACCATATATTTT
. | TRBJ2-6 | 15 | TRBV10-3 | . | CAISREWSGANVLTF | TGTGCCATCTCCAGGGAGTGGTCTGGGGCCAACGTCCTGACTTTC
. | TRBJ2-4 | 15 | TRBV7-9 | . | CASSSGVLAKNIQYF | TGTGCCAGCAGCTCTGGAGTTCTAGCCAAAAACATTCAGTACTTC
. | TRBJ2-7 | 11 | TRBV6-5 | . | CATSGSYEQYF | TGTGCCACCTCCGGCTCCTACGAGCAGTACTTC
few | TRBJ2-1 | 22 | TRBV13 | TRBD2 | CASSGGLAGGLRPLDSYNEQFF | TGTGCCAGCAGCGGCGGACTAGCGGGGGGTCTCCGCCCCCTCGACTCCTACAATGAGCAGTTCTTC
. | TRBJ2-6 | 17 | TRBV10-3 | TRBD1 | CAISGRDRGSGANVLTF | TGTGCCATCAGCGGCCGGGACAGGGGCTCTGGGGCCAACGTCCTGACTTTC
few | TRBJ2-2 | 14 | TRBV5-1 | . | CASRKASNTGELFF | TGCGCCAGCAGGAAGGCCTCGAACACCGGGGAGCTGTTTTTT
. | TRBJ2-3 | 14 | TRBV4-1 | . | CASSKAGEPDTQYF | TGCGCCAGCAGCAAGGCAGGGGAGCCAGATACGCAGTATTTT
few | TRBJ2-1 | 16 | TRBV15 | . | CATSRVGGLAYNEQFF | TGTGCCACCAGCAGAGTAGGCGGATTGGCCTACAATGAGCAGTTCTTC
few | TRBJ2-1 | 14 | TRBV4-1 | TRBD2 | CASSHPSGYNEQFF | TGCGCCAGCAGCCATCCTAGCGGCTACAATGAGCAGTTCTTC
. | TRBJ1-1 | 14 | TRBV4-1 | TRBD1 | CASSRLTGEPEAFF | TGCGCCAGCAGCCGGTTGACAGGGGAACCTGAAGCTTTCTTT
. | TRBJ2-1 | 13 | TRBV20-1 | . | CSGGLGGDNEQFF | TGCAGTGGAGGACTAGGGGGGGACAATGAGCAGTTCTTC
. | TRBJ2-4 | 12 | TRBV29-1 | . | CSVDSGSPIQYF | TGCAGCGTTGATTCGGGGTCCCCCATTCAGTACTTC
. | TRBJ1-1 | 13 | TRBV29-1 | . | CSVLPDFRSEAFF | TGCAGCGTTCTCCCAGACTTTAGGTCTGAAGCTTTCTTT
. | TRBJ1-6 | 12 | TRBV6-6 | . | CASGGYNSPLHF | TGTGCCAGCGGCGGTTATAATTCACCCCTCCACTTT
. | TRBJ2-3 | 14 | TRBV12-3/TRBV12-4 | . | CASSLVKHTDTQYF | TGTGCCAGCAGTTTAGTCAAGCACACAGATACGCAGTATTTT
many | TRBJ2-7 | 14 | TRBV5-1 | . | CASSLVGTSYEQYF | TGTGCCAGCAGTTTAGTCGGGACTTCCTACGAGCAGTACTTC
. | TRBJ1-1 | 15 | TRBV12-3/TRBV12-4 | . | CASTRVDSPNTEAFF | TGTGCCAGCACCCGGGTGGACAGCCCGAACACTGAAGCTTTCTTT
many | TRBJ2-3 | 15 | TRBV7-2 | . | CASSSGLPTTDTQYF | TGTGCCAGCAGCTCGGGACTCCCCACCACAGATACGCAGTATTTT
few | TRBJ2-7 | 14 | TRBV13 | . | CASSLQGGLREQYF | TGTGCCAGCAGCTTACAAGGGGGGCTTCGGGAGCAGTACTTC
. | TRBJ2-5 | 15 | TRBV20-1 | TRBD2 | CCARDLGTMQETQYF | TGCTGTGCTAGAGATCTAGGGACTATGCAAGAGACCCAGTACTTC
. | TRBJ1-3 | 18 | TRBV5-5 | . | CASSLAYASAYLGNTIYF | TGTGCCAGCAGCTTGGCCTACGCAAGTGCCTATCTCGGAAACACCATATATTTT
. | TRBJ2-1 | 14 | TRBV11-1 | TRBD2 | CASSLRTSVHEQFF | TGTGCCAGCAGCCTTAGGACTAGCGTCCATGAGCAGTTCTTC
. | TRBJ2-1 | 13 | TRBV10-3 | . | CAISFSSRNEQFF | TGTGCCATTTCGTTTTCCTCTAGAAATGAGCAGTTCTTC
. | TRBJ2-1 | 16 | TRBV29-1 | . | CSAKTGFGGSYNEQFF | TGCAGCGCCAAGACAGGTTTCGGGGGCTCCTACAATGAGCAGTTCTTC
. | TRBJ2-3 | 14 | TRBV5-1 | . | CASGLLSFTDTQYF | TGCGCCAGCGGCCTACTTTCCTTCACAGATACGCAGTATTTT
few | TRBJ1-3 | 14 | TRBV20-1 | . | CSAPSPSSGNTIYF | TGCAGTGCCCCCTCCCCAAGCTCTGGAAACACCATATATTTT
. | TRBJ2-7 | 15 | TRBV5-1 | TRBD2 | CASSRTSGYSYEQYF | TGCGCCAGCAGCCGGACTAGCGGTTACTCCTACGAGCAGTACTTC
. | TRBJ1-6 | 15 | TRBV7-2 | . | CASSLERGVNSPLHF | TGTGCCAGCAGCTTGGAGAGGGGAGTGAATTCACCCCTCCACTTT
few | TRBJ1-5 | 14 | TRBV6-1 | . | CASSEQYSNQPQHF | TGTGCCAGCAGTGAACAGTATAGCAATCAGCCCCAGCATTTT
once | TRBJ1-1 | 14 | TRBV12-3/TRBV12-4 | . | CASSPYGGRTEAFF | TGTGCCAGCAGCCCCTATGGGGGTAGGACTGAAGCTTTCTTT
. | TRBJ2-1 | 16 | TRBV27 | TRBD2 | CASTALTSGGAGEQFF | TGTGCCAGCACCGCTCTAACTAGCGGGGGGGCCGGTGAGCAGTTCTTC
. | TRBJ2-4 | 15 | TRBV12-3/TRBV12-4 | . | CASSLGLTAKNIQYF | TGTGCCAGCAGTTTAGGTCTCACAGCCAAAAACATTCAGTACTTC
. | TRBJ1-1 | 15 | TRBV5-1 | . | CASTIAGELNTEAFF | TGCGCCAGCACCATCGCGGGGGAACTGAACACTGAAGCTTTCTTT
. | TRBJ2-4 | 15 | TRBV5-1 | . | CASSSGRVAKNIQYF | TGCGCCAGCAGTTCGGGAAGGGTAGCCAAAAACATTCAGTACTTC
. | TRBJ2-3 | 13 | TRBV18 | . | CASSPPAEDTQYF | TGTGCCAGCTCACCACCGGCGGAGGATACGCAGTATTTT
few | TRBJ1-4 | 15 | TRBV2 | . | CASTGGLGAHEKLFF | TGTGCCAGCACCGGGGGACTTGGGGCCCATGAAAAACTGTTTTTT